A selection of T cell receptor beta chains follows, all from one sample in a study of shared clonotypes between healthy human individuals. Clones were read by immunoSEQ multiplex PCR, and TCRdb kept only the in-frame ones, dropping some. The table includes about 2.3 million clones, 93% detected once. Sequencing was done on a sample of naive CD4+ T cells from PBMCs. The receptors originated from a man aged 18 to 29 in good health. Some clones in this sample may be carry-over from other donors' samples. CDR3s include the opening cysteine and the closing phenylalanine or tryptophan. A D gene is named only where the DNA matches it firmly. Some rows have no size entry. The others give once, few or many, or a class for an expanded clone.

NA	NA	TRBV10-3	TRBJ1-1	TGTGCCACCCGCGCTTTGGGGGAAGCTTTCTTT	CATRALGEAFF
NA	NA	TRBV6-6	TRBJ2-7	TGTGCCAGTGGCCTGGGCCCCGGGGACGGGCAGTACTTC	CASGLGPGDGQYF
NA	NA	TRBV7-3	TRBJ2-1	TGTGCCAGCAGCTCCCGGGGGCGGGACTATGAGCAGTTCTTC	CASSSRGRDYEQFF
NA	TRBD2	TRBV11-2	TRBJ2-3	TGTGCCAGCAGCCAACTTCGGGCGGGGGGCACAGATACGCAGTATTTT	CASSQLRAGGTDTQYF
NA	TRBD2	TRBV5-1	TRBJ2-2	TGCGCCAGCAGCTTACTAGCGGGAGGGCTTGACACCGGGGAGCTGTTTTTT	CASSLLAGGLDTGELFF
NA	NA	TRBV7-9	TRBJ2-3	TGTGCCAGTCTACGCGGCACCACAGATACGCAGTATTTT	CASLRGTTDTQYF
once	NA	TRBV5-5	TRBJ1-5	TGTGCCAGCAGCTTGGCCGGCCCGCAAGGGCAGCCCCAGCATTTT	CASSLAGPQGQPQHF
NA	TRBD2	TRBV9	TRBJ2-1	TGTGCCAGCAGCGCCTGGACTAGCGGGAGCTCCTACAATGAGCAGTTCTTC	CASSAWTSGSSYNEQFF
NA	NA	TRBV4-3	TRBJ2-7	TGCGCCAGCAGCCAAGTGAGGGGAGTCTACGAGCAGTACTTC	CASSQVRGVYEQYF
NA	NA	TRBV2	TRBJ1-2	TGTGCCAGCAGGACCGAGTATGGCTACACCTTC	CASRTEYGYTF
NA	NA	TRBV30	TRBJ1-2	TGTGCCTGGAGTGGCTGGACGGGAGGAGGCTACACCTTC	CAWSGWTGGGYTF
NA	NA	TRBV28	TRBJ1-5	TGTGCCACCGGACGGGGGGCTGGTCAGCCCCAGCATTTT	CATGRGAGQPQHF
NA	TRBD1	TRBV5-4	TRBJ2-1	TGTGCCAGCAGCTTGGGGGCGACAGGGCTTTACAATGAGCAGTTCTTC	CASSLGATGLYNEQFF
NA	NA	TRBV18	TRBJ2-6	TGTGCCAGCTCGACGTTTACAGTTCCTGGGGCCAACGTCCTGACTTTC	CASSTFTVPGANVLTF
NA	NA	TRBV5-1	TRBJ2-2	TGCGCCAGCAGCTACGATTCGGGGGGCAGCACCGGGGAGCTGTTTTTT	CASSYDSGGSTGELFF
NA	NA	TRBV5-5	TRBJ2-4	TGTGCCAGCAGCTTACCGCTTTTAAACAAAAACATTCGGTACTTC	CASSLPLLNKNIRYF
NA	NA	TRBV11-2	TRBJ1-2	TGTGCCAGCAGCTTAGATTTTGGGCAGGACTATGGCTACACCTTC	CASSLDFGQDYGYTF
NA	NA	TRBV28	TRBJ1-2	TGTGCCAGCAACTCGGCGGGGGGGTATGGCTACACCTTC	CASNSAGGYGYTF
NA	NA	TRBV6-1	TRBJ2-1	TGTGCCAGCAGTGATTATCGGGGAGGCGATGAGCAGTTCTTC	CASSDYRGGDEQFF
NA	NA	TRBV15	TRBJ2-4	TGTGCCACCAGCAGATCGACTATAGCAAAAAACATTCAGTACTTC	CATSRSTIAKNIQYF
NA	NA	TRBV5-1	TRBJ2-7	TGCGCCAGCAGCCGAAACCTACAGGCACTGGAGCAGTACTTC	CASSRNLQALEQYF
NA	NA	TRBV19	TRBJ2-7	TGTGCCAGTAGCCCTCGGGGGACGCCTAGTGAGCAGTACTTC	CASSPRGTPSEQYF
NA	NA	TRBV5-1	TRBJ1-4	TGCGCCAGCAGCCCCGGGCCCGAAGGGGTAGAAAAACTGTTTTTT	CASSPGPEGVEKLFF
NA	NA	TRBV7-2	TRBJ2-7	TGTGCCAGCAGCCCTCCTCGGGGGACTCTAGTACTCGAGCAGTACTTC	CASSPPRGTLVLEQYF
NA	TRBD2	TRBV5-1	TRBJ2-1	TGCGCCAGCAGCAATACCTGGACTAGCGGGGAGCAGTTCTTC	CASSNTWTSGEQFF
NA	NA	TRBV4-2	TRBJ2-1	TGTGCCAGCAGCCAAGATCTGGGTTCCTACAATGAGCAGTTCTTC	CASSQDLGSYNEQFF
NA	TRBD1	TRBV9	TRBJ1-3	TGTGCCAGCAGCGCAGGACAGGTCAGCTCTGGAAACACCATATATTTT	CASSAGQVSSGNTIYF
NA	TRBD1	TRBV27	TRBJ1-5	TGTGCCAGCAGTTTGGTTCCGGGGACAGGGGGGAATAGAAATCAGCCCCAGCATTTT	CASSLVPGTGGNRNQPQHF
NA	TRBD2	TRBV13	TRBJ2-1	TGTGCCAGCAGCCACAGCGGGAGCGACAATGAGCAGTTCTTC	CASSHSGSDNEQFF
NA	TRBD2	TRBV7-3	TRBJ2-1	TGTGCCAGCAGCTTACTTCGCTTGGCGGGAGGGAATGAGCAGTTCTTC	CASSLLRLAGGNEQFF
NA	TRBD2	TRBV18	TRBJ2-5	TGTGCCAGCTCACCACCCCTAGCGGGGCCCCAAGAGACCCAGTACTTC	CASSPPLAGPQETQYF
NA	NA	TRBV11-2	TRBJ2-2	TGTGCCAGCAGCCCCTGGGGGGCAAACACCGGGGAGCTGTTTTTT	CASSPWGANTGELFF
NA	NA	TRBV5-4	TRBJ2-7	TGTGCCAGCAGCTCGGTAGGGGAAGGTTACGAGCAGTACTTC	CASSSVGEGYEQYF
once	TRBD2	TRBV5-1	TRBJ2-7	TGCGCCAGCAGCTTGGGGACTAGCGGGCCTTACGAGCAGTACTTC	CASSLGTSGPYEQYF
NA	TRBD1	TRBV19	TRBJ1-5	TGTGCCACTGGCTCCAGGGGGCAGCCCCAGCATTTT	CATGSRGQPQHF
NA	TRBD2	TRBV7-2	TRBJ2-5	TGTGCCAGCAGTTATAAGCGGGAGGGCCTCGGGGAGACCCAGTACTTC	CASSYKREGLGETQYF
NA	TRBD1	TRBV18	TRBJ2-7	TGTGCCAGCTCACCTGGGACAGGGAGCTCCTACGAGCAGTACTTC	CASSPGTGSSYEQYF
NA	TRBD1	TRBV15	TRBJ1-2	TGTGCCACCAGCAGAGAGCAGGGGGCCTATGGCTACACCTTC	CATSREQGAYGYTF